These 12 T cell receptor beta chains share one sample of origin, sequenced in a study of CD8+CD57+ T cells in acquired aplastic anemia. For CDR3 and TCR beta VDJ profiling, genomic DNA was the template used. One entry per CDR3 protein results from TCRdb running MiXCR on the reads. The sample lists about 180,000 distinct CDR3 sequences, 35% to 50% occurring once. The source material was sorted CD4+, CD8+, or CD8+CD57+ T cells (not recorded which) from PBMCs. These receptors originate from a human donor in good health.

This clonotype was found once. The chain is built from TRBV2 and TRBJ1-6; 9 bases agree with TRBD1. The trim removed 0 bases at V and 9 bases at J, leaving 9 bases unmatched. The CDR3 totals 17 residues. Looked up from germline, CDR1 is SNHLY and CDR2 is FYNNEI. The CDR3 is CASSEAQRDRESSPLHF. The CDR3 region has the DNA TGTGCCAGCAGTGAAGCGCAAAGGGACAGGGAATCTTCACCCCTCCACTTT.

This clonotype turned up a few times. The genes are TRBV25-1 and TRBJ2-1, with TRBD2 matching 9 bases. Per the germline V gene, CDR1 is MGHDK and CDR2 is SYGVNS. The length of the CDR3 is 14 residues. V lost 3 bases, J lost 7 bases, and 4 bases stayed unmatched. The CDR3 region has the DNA TGTGCCAGCAGTGATGCGGGGGGGCGTAATGAGCAGTTCTTC. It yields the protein CASSDAGGRNEQFF.

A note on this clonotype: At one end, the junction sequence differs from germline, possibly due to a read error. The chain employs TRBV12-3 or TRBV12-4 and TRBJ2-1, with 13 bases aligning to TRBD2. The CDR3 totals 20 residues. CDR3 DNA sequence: TGTGCCGGCAGTTTAGGTGTCGGGACTAGCGGGACCCGTCGGGTAGATGAGCAGTTCTTC. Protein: CAGSLGVGTSGTRRVDEQFF.

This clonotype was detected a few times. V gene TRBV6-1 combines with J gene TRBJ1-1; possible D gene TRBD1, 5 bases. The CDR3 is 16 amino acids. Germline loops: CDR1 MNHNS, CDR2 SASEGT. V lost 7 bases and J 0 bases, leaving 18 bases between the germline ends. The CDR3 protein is CASTEGTRRLNTEAFF. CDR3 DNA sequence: TGTGCCAGCACGGAGGGGACGAGGCGGCTGAACACTGAAGCTTTCTTT.

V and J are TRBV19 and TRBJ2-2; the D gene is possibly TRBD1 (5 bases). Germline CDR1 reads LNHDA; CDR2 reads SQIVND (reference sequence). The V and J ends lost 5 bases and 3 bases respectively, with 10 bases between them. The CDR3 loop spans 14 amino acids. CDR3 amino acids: CASSGQGYTGELFF. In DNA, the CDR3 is TGTGCCAGTAGTGGGCAGGGATACACCGGGGAGCTGTTTTTT.

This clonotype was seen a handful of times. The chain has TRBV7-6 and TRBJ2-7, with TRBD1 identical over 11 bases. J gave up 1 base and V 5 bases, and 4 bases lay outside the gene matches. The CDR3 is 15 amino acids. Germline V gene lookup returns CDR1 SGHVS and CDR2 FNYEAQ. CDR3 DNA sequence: TGTGCCAGCAGCCTAGGGGACAGGGGGTCCTACGAGCAGTACTTC. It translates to CASSLGDRGSYEQYF.

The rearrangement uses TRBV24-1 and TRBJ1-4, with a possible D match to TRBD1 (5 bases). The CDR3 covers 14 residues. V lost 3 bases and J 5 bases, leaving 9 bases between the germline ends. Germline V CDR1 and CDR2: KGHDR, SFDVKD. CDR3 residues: CATSDGTPNEKLFF. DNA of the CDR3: TGTGCCACCAGTGATGGGACTCCGAATGAAAAACTGTTTTTT.

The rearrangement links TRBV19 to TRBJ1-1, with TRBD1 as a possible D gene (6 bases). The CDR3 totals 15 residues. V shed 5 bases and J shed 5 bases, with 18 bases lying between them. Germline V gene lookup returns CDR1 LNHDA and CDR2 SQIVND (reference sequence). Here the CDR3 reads CASSRRVGAQTEAFF. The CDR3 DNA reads TGTGCCAGTAGTCGACGCGTGGGGGCGCAAACTGAAGCTTTCTTT. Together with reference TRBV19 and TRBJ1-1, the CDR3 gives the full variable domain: DGGITQSPKYLFRKEGQNVTLSCEQNLNHDAMYWYRQDPGQGLRLIYYSQIVNDFQKGDIAEGYSVSREKKESFPLTVTSAQKNPTAFYLCASSRRVGAQTEAFFGQGTRLTVV.

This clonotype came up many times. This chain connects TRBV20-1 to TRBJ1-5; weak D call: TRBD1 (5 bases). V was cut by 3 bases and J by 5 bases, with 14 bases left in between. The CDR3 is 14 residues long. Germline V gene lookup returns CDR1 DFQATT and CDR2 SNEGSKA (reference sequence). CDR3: CSAREARDHQPQHF. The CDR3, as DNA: TGCAGTGCTAGGGAAGCCAGGGACCATCAGCCCCAGCATTTT.

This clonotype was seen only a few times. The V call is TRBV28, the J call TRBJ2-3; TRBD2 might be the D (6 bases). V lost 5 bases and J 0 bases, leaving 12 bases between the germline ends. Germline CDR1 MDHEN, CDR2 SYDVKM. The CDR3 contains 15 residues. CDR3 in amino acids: CASSPFGTSTDTQYF. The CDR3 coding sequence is TGTGCCAGCAGTCCCTTTGGGACTAGCACAGATACGCAGTATTTT.

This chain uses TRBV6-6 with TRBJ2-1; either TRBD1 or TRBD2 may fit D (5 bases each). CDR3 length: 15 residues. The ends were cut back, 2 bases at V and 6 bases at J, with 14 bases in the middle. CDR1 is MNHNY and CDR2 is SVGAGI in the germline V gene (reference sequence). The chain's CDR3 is CASSYPRGARNEQFF. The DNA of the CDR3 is TGTGCCAGCAGTTACCCACGAGGGGCGCGCAATGAGCAGTTCTTC.

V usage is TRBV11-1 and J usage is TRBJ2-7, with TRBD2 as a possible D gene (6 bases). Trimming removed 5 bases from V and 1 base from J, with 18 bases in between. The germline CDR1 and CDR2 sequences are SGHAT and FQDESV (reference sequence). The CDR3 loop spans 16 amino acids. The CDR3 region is CASSPYRDSESYEQYF. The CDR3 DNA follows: TGTGCCAGCAGCCCGTACCGGGACTCGGAATCCTACGAGCAGTACTTC.